These 32 T cell receptor beta chains were sequenced from one sample in a study of CD8 T cells in Susac syndrome. Random-hexamer reverse transcription was applied to 0.5 to 1 ug RNA. Via MiXCR, TCRdb re-called the immunoSEQ multiplex PCR reads, giving one row per CDR3 protein. Among about 210,000 distinct CDR3 sequences listed, about 94% were seen once. Sequenced input: CD4+ T cells from PBMCs. These receptors were collected from a human donor with Susac syndrome.

The genes are TRBV30 and TRBJ1-6; D gene ambiguous. Trimming shortened V by 0 bases and J by 7 bases, and 10 bases separated the two germline ends. The CDR3 is 14 residues long. CDR1 is GTSNPN, CDR2 SVGIG, per germline (reference sequence). The chain's CDR3 is CAWSVRAENSPLHF. CDR3 in DNA: TGTGCCTGGAGTGTACGGGCCGAGAATTCACCCCTCCACTTT.

V and J are TRBV28 and TRBJ1-5, with unresolved D. The germline V gene has CDR1 MDHEN and CDR2 SYDVKM. The CDR3 sequence is 15 residues long. V was cut by 3 bases and J by 1 base, with 10 bases left in between. This CDR3 is CASSFLLASNQPQHF. The CDR3 coding sequence is TGTGCCAGCAGTTTCCTCCTCGCCAGCAATCAGCCCCAGCATTTT.

The chain links TRBV4-1 to TRBJ1-5, with D maybe TRBD1 (5 bases). In germline, CDR1 is MGHRA, CDR2 YSYEKL. The germline V and J ends were trimmed by 3 bases and 2 bases, with 8 bases remaining between them. The CDR3 runs to 14 residues. The CDR3 DNA reads as TGCGCCAGCAGCCATCCGGGGGGCAATCAGCCCCAGCATTTT. Translation gives CASSHPGGNQPQHF.

The CDR3 sequence is CASSLGEGSYNEQFF. The CDR3 DNA is TGTGCCAGCAGCTTGGGAGAAGGCTCCTACAATGAGCAGTTCTTC. The chain couples TRBV5-4 to TRBJ2-1; D gene ambiguous. The V end lost 0 bases, the J end lost 0 bases, and 7 bases lay between the germline ends. Germline V gene data show CDR1 as SGHNT and CDR2 as YYREEE (reference sequence). The CDR3 sequence is 15 residues long.

The V call is TRBV29-1, the J call TRBJ2-7, with 8 nucleotides matching TRBD1. J was trimmed by 0 bases and V by 5 bases; bases with no gene match: 6. The CDR3 loop spans 14 amino acids. The germline V gene encodes CDR1 SQVTM and CDR2 ANQGSEA. The CDR3 sequence: CSVRDRLTSYEQYF. CDR3 coding DNA: TGCAGCGTTAGGGACAGGTTGACCTCCTACGAGCAGTACTTC.

V gene TRBV10-3 combines with J gene TRBJ2-7, with TRBD2 matching 7 bases. The junction had 3 bases not matched to a gene; V was cut back by 5 bases and J by 8 bases. The CDR3 is 11 amino acids. Germline lookup yields CDR1 ENHRY and CDR2 SYGVKD. CDR3 residues: CAISTSEKQYF. CDR3 coding DNA: TGTGCCATCAGTACTAGCGAAAAGCAGTACTTC.

The rearrangement joins TRBV29-1 to TRBJ1-4, with D hard to call. Between the trimmed V and J ends, which lost 4 bases and 8 bases, there was a span of 14 bases. This CDR3 is 13 amino acids long. CDR1 is SQVTM and CDR2 is ANQGSEA in the germline V gene. CDR3 region: CSVGNGRNEKLFF. CDR3 nucleotide sequence: TGCAGCGTTGGTAACGGTCGCAACGAAAAACTGTTTTTT.

This chain links TRBV19 with TRBJ1-1; a possible D gene is TRBD1 (5 bases). The CDR3 runs 13 residues. The germline V gene has CDR1 LNHDA and CDR2 SQIVND (reference sequence). V was trimmed by 7 bases and J by 4 bases, leaving 13 bases between them. CDR3 in DNA: TGTGCCAGTAATGGGGGACGGGTCACTGAAGCTTTCTTT. Protein sequence: CASNGGRVTEAFF.

CDR3 bases: TGCAGTGCCTACAGGGACATTGGCACCGGGGAGCTGTTTTTT. It encodes CSAYRDIGTGELFF. The chain employs TRBV20-1 and TRBJ2-2, with a tentative D call TRBD1 (6 bases). CDR1 is DFQATT and CDR2 is SNEGSKA in the germline V gene (reference sequence). The CDR3 has 14 residues. V dropped 6 bases and J dropped 4 bases, with 15 bases sitting between them.

There are a few counts of this clonotype. This chain links TRBV11-2 with TRBJ2-5, with no clear D. V lost 5 bases and J lost 5, with 12 bases in between. Germline V gives CDR1 SGHAT, CDR2 FQNNGV. CDR3 size: 13 residues. The CDR3 DNA follows: TGTGCCAGCAGCCCGGAAGTGGAGGAGACCCAGTACTTC. This encodes CASSPEVEETQYF.

This clonotype was recorded only once. This chain connects TRBV6-5 to TRBJ2-5; D is unclear. The V gene lost 2 bases and the J gene lost 7 bases, with 8 bases spanning the gap. The CDR3 sequence is 12 residues long. From germline, CDR1 is MNHEY and CDR2 SVGAGI. CDR3 sequence reads: CASSYPPGTQYF. DNA for the CDR3: TGTGCCAGCAGTTACCCTCCAGGGACCCAGTACTTC.

This chain links TRBV29-1 with TRBJ2-1, with 10 positions matching TRBD1. Germline V gene data show CDR1 as SQVTM and CDR2 as ANQGSEA. V shed 7 bases, J shed 6 bases, and the junction held 3 bases outside the gene matches. This CDR3 is built from 12 residues. CDR3 DNA: TGCAGCGCCCGGACAGGGGGCAATGAGCAGTTCTTC. Its protein is CSARTGGNEQFF.

A remark on this clonotype: A junction boundary mismatches the germline segment, possibly from a read error. The chain carries TRBV28 and TRBJ2-2; D call uncertain. CDR3 length equals 12 residues. CDR1 and CDR2 from the germline V gene are MDHEN and SYDVKM. The CDR3 protein is CASSWNPGELFF. CDR3 DNA: TGTGCCAGCAGTTGGAACCCCGGGGAGCTGTTTTTT.

V gene TRBV20-1 combines with J gene TRBJ1-5; a possible D gene is TRBD1 (5 bases). V was cut by 4 bases and J by 0 bases, with 10 bases left in between. This CDR3 contains 14 residues. Per germline, CDR1 DFQATT and CDR2 SNEGSKA (reference sequence). The CDR3 sequence is CSAKRQSSNQPQHF. The CDR3 DNA reads as TGCAGTGCTAAACGACAGAGTAGCAATCAGCCCCAGCATTTT.

The chain recombines TRBV5-1 with TRBJ1-2; D is unresolved. This CDR3 has 12 amino acids. Per the germline V gene, CDR1 is SGHRS and CDR2 is YFSETQ. The V end lost 0 bases, the J end lost 7 bases, and 7 bases lay between the germline ends. CDR3 amino acids: CASSLDSSGYTF. In DNA form, the CDR3 reads TGCGCCAGCAGCTTGGATAGCTCTGGCTACACCTTC.

V gene TRBV7-2 combines with J gene TRBJ2-1; D perhaps matches TRBD1 (6 bases). V was shortened by 4 bases and J by 4 bases, with 14 bases between the two germline ends. There are 15 residues in the CDR3. The germline V gene has CDR1 SGHTA and CDR2 FQGNSA. CDR3 amino acids: CASSSQGLDYNEQFF. CDR3 bases: TGTGCCAGCAGCTCCCAGGGGTTGGATTACAATGAGCAGTTCTTC.

CDR3 sequence (DNA): TGCAGCGTGCTCGCCGGGAGCTCCTACAATGAGCAGTTCTTC. Its protein is CSVLAGSSYNEQFF. The V call is TRBV29-1, the J call TRBJ2-1; D possibly corresponds to TRBD2 (6 bases). The CDR3 consists of 14 residues. Trimming took 6 bases from V and 0 from J, leaving 12 bases between them. The germline gives CDR1 SQVTM, CDR2 ANQGSEA.

The rearrangement joins TRBV12-3 or TRBV12-4 to TRBJ1-1, with D hard to call. The length of the CDR3 is 13 residues. Trimming took off 2 bases at V and 3 bases at J, with 7 bases between the two ends. CDR3 coding DNA: TGTGCCAGCAGTTTATCGTCGGACACTGAAGCTTTCTTT. Encoded protein: CASSLSSDTEAFF.

CDR3 DNA: TGTGCCAGCCCCCCCCGGACAGAGTGGAACGGCTACACCTTC. Amino acid sequence: CASPPRTEWNGYTF. V and J are TRBV6-2 or TRBV6-3 and TRBJ1-2; weak D call: TRBD1 (6 bases). The CDR3 extends over 14 amino acids. Between the trimmed V and J ends, which lost 8 bases and 8 bases, there was a span of 21 bases. The V gene's germline CDR1 is MNHEY and CDR2 SVGEGT.

The V call is TRBV6-2 or TRBV6-3, the J call TRBJ2-3, with D perhaps TRBD2 (6 bases). Trimming removed 10 bases from V and 0 bases from J, with 14 bases in between. The CDR3 length is 14 residues. Germline-derived CDR1 and CDR2 are MNHEY and SVGEGT. The CDR3 sequence: CATQLATSTDTQYF. The CDR3 DNA is TGTGCCACCCAACTAGCAACTAGCACAGATACGCAGTATTTT.

The chain is built from TRBV30 and TRBJ1-6; D possibly corresponds to TRBD1 (6 bases). With 3 bases removed from V and 6 bases from J, the gap between germline ends came to 15 bases. Germline values: CDR1 GTSNPN, CDR2 SVGIG (reference sequence). The CDR3 has 15 residues. In DNA, the CDR3 is TGTGCCTGGAGCCTATTAGGACAGCCTAATTCACCCCTCCACTTT. Encoded protein: CAWSLLGQPNSPLHF.

This clonotype was counted a single time. The chain recombines TRBV7-6 with TRBJ2-1, with TRBD1 as a possible D gene (6 bases). This CDR3 region has 15 residues. The germline V and J ends were trimmed by 4 bases and 2 bases, with 12 bases remaining between them. Germline assignment: CDR1 SGHVS and CDR2 FNYEAQ. The CDR3 reads CASSSRDTAYNEQFF. The CDR3 nucleotides read TGTGCCAGCAGCTCCCGGGACACGGCCTACAATGAGCAGTTCTTC.

The V gene is TRBV4-3, the J gene TRBJ1-5, with no clear D. V dropped 0 bases and J dropped 7 bases, with 13 bases sitting between them. The V gene's germline CDR1 is LGHNA and CDR2 YSLEER. The CDR3 length is 15 residues. CDR3 nucleotides: TGCGCCAGCAGCCAAGATTTATCCAGAAACCAGCCCCAGCATTTT. Translating it yields CASSQDLSRNQPQHF.

The chain links TRBV6-5 to TRBJ2-1, with D unclear. Germline loops: CDR1 MNHEY, CDR2 SVGAGI. The CDR3 sequence is 15 residues long. V was shortened by 8 bases and J by 0 bases, with 14 bases between the two germline ends. This CDR3 reads CASYAAPSSYNEQFF. In nucleotides, the CDR3 is TGTGCCAGCTATGCCGCGCCTAGCTCCTACAATGAGCAGTTCTTC.

Comments on this clonotype: Compared with germline, one end of the junction differs, possibly owing to a read error. The V and J genes are TRBV6-2 or TRBV6-3 and TRBJ2-7; D may correspond to TRBD1 or TRBD2 (5 bases each). Per the germline V gene, CDR1 is MNHEY and CDR2 is SVGEGT. The CDR3 totals 13 residues. In DNA form, the CDR3 reads TGTCCCAGCAGACCCGGGGCCTGGGACGAGCAGTACTTC. It is translated as CPSRPGAWDEQYF.

This rearrangement joins TRBV5-1 to TRBJ2-2; D is uncertain. There are 16 residues in the CDR3. Between the trimmed V and J ends, which lost 5 bases and 3 bases, there was a span of 17 bases. The germline gives CDR1 SGHRS, CDR2 YFSETQ. For the CDR3, the DNA is TGCGCCAGCAGACTGAGAGGCGGTTCGGACACCGGGGAGCTGTTTTTT. It specifies CASRLRGGSDTGELFF.

The chain uses TRBV28 and TRBJ1-5, with 9 bases that match TRBD1. Germline values: CDR1 MDHEN, CDR2 SYDVKM. This CDR3 region has 15 residues. J was trimmed by 7 bases and V by 5 bases; bases with no gene match: 9. The DNA of the CDR3 is TGTGCCAGCAGTGCCGGGACAGGGTCCCGACAGCCCCAGCATTTT. Its translation: CASSAGTGSRQPQHF.

The chain carries TRBV25-1 and TRBJ2-3; D call uncertain. Between the trimmed V and J ends, which lost 6 bases and 6 bases, there was a span of 13 bases. Per germline, CDR1 MGHDK and CDR2 SYGVNS. The CDR3 length is 13 residues. The CDR3 sequence is CASSARHADTQYF. In DNA form, the CDR3 reads TGTGCCAGCAGCGCGAGACACGCTGATACGCAGTATTTT. The whole variable domain, filled in from reference TRBV25-1 and TRBJ2-3, reads EADIYQTPRYLVIGTGKKITLECSQTMGHDKMYWYQQDPGMELHLIHYSYGVNSTEKGDLSSESTVSRIRTEHFPLTLESARPSHTSQYLCASSARHADTQYFGPGTRLTVL.

This clonotype appeared once. The chain has TRBV29-1 and TRBJ1-1; D not certain. V was pared by 7 bases and J by 1 base, with 10 bases between. CDR1 is SQVTM and CDR2 is ANQGSEA in the germline V gene. CDR3 size: 12 residues. The CDR3 protein is CSGAVTNTEAFF. The CDR3 coding sequence is TGCAGCGGGGCGGTCACGAACACTGAAGCTTTCTTT. Variable domain in full (rest from reference TRBV29-1 and TRBJ1-1): SAVISQKPSRDICQRGTSLTIQCQVDSQVTMMFWYRQQPGQSLTLIATANQGSEATYESGFVIDKFPISRPNLTFSTLTVSNMSPEDSSIYLCSGAVTNTEAFFGQGTRLTVV.

The chain couples TRBV19 to TRBJ2-1; the D gene is possibly TRBD1 (5 bases). With 8 bases removed from V and 5 bases from J, the gap between germline ends came to 16 bases. The CDR3 spans 14 residues. Germline lookup yields CDR1 LNHDA and CDR2 SQIVND (reference sequence). The CDR3 sequence is CASGVGRAHNEQFF. CDR3 nucleotides: TGTGCCAGTGGGGTGGGGCGCGCCCACAATGAGCAGTTCTTC.

This chain uses TRBV11-1 with TRBJ1-2, with unresolved D. Germline-derived CDR1 and CDR2 are SGHAT and FQDESV (reference sequence). With 6 bases removed from V and 1 base from J, the gap between germline ends came to 9 bases. CDR3 length: 13 amino acids. CDR3 loop: CASSRSGNYGYTF. In DNA, the CDR3 is TGTGCCAGCAGTCGGAGTGGTAACTATGGCTACACCTTC.

The CDR3 is CSATYGSNQPQHF. CDR3 nucleotide sequence: TGCAGTGCTACATACGGTAGCAATCAGCCCCAGCATTTT. The rearrangement links TRBV20-1 to TRBJ1-5; D is unresolved. The ends were cut back, 4 bases at V and 0 bases at J, with 7 bases in the middle. Germline V lookup: CDR1 DFQATT, CDR2 SNEGSKA (reference sequence). CDR3 length: 13 amino acids.